This passage covers 32 T cell receptor beta chains from one sample sequenced in a study of T cells in Graves' hyperthyroidism and ophthalmopathy. Template material for amplifying TCR beta CDR3 regions consisted of RNA transcripts. The HTBI set primed first-round TCR CDR3 RT-PCR. TCRdb passed the multiplex PCR reads through MiXCR, listing each CDR3 protein once. The sample lists about 410,000 distinct CDR3 sequences, under 15% seen once, with about 12% in the top ten. The sequencing input was blood. These receptors came from a man aged 18 to 30 with Graves' ophthalmopathy.

This clonotype was counted between two and nine times. The V call is TRBV5-1, the J call TRBJ1-6; D uncertain. V was trimmed by 1 base and J by 7 bases, leaving 15 bases between them. This CDR3 is 16 amino acids long. CDR1 and CDR2 (germline): SGHRS, YFSETQ. The CDR3 here is CASSLNQIFGNSPLHF. The CDR3 region has the DNA TGCGCCAGCAGCTTGAATCAGATCTTCGGGAATTCACCCCTCCACTTT.

This clonotype was picked up many times. This sequence joins TRBV12-3 or TRBV12-4 and TRBJ1-1, with a possible D match to TRBD1 (6 bases). The ends were cut back, 1 base at V and 6 bases at J, with 27 bases in the middle. The CDR3 loop spans 19 amino acids. In DNA form, the CDR3 reads TGTGCCAGCAGTTTAGACCCCGGACAGCCTTACGTACCGCGGGCTGAAGCTTTCTTT. The encoded protein is CASSLDPGQPYVPRAEAFF.

The rearrangement uses TRBV19 and TRBJ2-7; 12 bases fit TRBD2. This CDR3 spans 15 amino acids. Trimming took 10 bases from V and 2 from J; bases not matched to a gene: 9. CDR1 and CDR2 from the germline V gene are LNHDA and SQIVND (reference sequence). The CDR3 sequence: CATSPGLAGTYEQYF. DNA for the CDR3: TGTGCCACCTCCCCAGGACTAGCGGGAACCTACGAGCAGTACTTC.

This clonotype appeared many times. The rearrangement joins TRBV20-1 to TRBJ2-5; D unresolved. CDR1 DFQATT and CDR2 SNEGSKA come from the germline V gene (reference sequence). This CDR3 spans 13 amino acids. The V end was cut by 0 bases, the J end by 4 bases, with 9 bases between. In DNA, the CDR3 is TGCAGTGCTAGAGATATTAGGAGAGAGACCCAGTACTTC. This codes for CSARDIRRETQYF.

The sample holds a few counts of this clonotype. This sequence joins TRBV6-1 and TRBJ1-1, with 7 bases that match TRBD1. The CDR3 spans 15 residues. With 6 bases clipped from V and 1 base from J, the junction kept 8 bases outside the gene matches. Germline assignment: CDR1 MNHNS and CDR2 SASEGT. The CDR3: CASRATNRGNTEAFF. As DNA, the CDR3 is TGTGCCAGCAGAGCGACAAACAGGGGGAACACTGAAGCTTTCTTT.

The rearrangement uses TRBV9 and TRBJ1-1; D is ambiguous. Germline V gene data show CDR1 as SGDLS and CDR2 as YYNGEE. The V end was cut by 0 bases, the J end by 1 base, with 4 bases between. This CDR3 has 13 residues. The CDR3 sequence is CASSVAANTEAFF. CDR3 bases: TGTGCCAGCAGCGTAGCTGCGAACACTGAAGCTTTCTTT.

This clonotype showed up many times. V gene TRBV24-1 combines with J gene TRBJ2-1; 10 nucleotides line up with TRBD1. Germline V lookup: CDR1 KGHDR, CDR2 SFDVKD. The V gene end was trimmed by 4 bases and the J gene end by 6 bases; junction bases not matched to a gene: 8. The CDR3 extends over 16 amino acids. CDR3 protein: CATSDTPGQGSNEQFF. CDR3 in DNA: TGTGCCACCAGTGACACACCGGGACAGGGGAGCAATGAGCAGTTCTTC.

In this sample, this clonotype turned up many times. This chain links TRBV20-1 with TRBJ2-5; 9 bases match TRBD2. The length of the CDR3 is 13 residues. V lost 3 bases, J lost 4 bases, and 3 bases stayed unmatched. Germline values: CDR1 DFQATT, CDR2 SNEGSKA (reference sequence). CDR3 sequence (DNA): TGCAGTGCTAGTAGCGGGAGTAGAGAGACCCAGTACTTC. This sequence encodes CSASSGSRETQYF.

This clonotype was counted a few times. The chain combines TRBV12-3 or TRBV12-4 with TRBJ2-2, with D tentatively TRBD1 (5 bases). Between the trimmed V and J ends, which lost 6 bases and 5 bases, there was a span of 16 bases. This CDR3 has 15 amino acids. CDR3 loop: CASSILQGRTGELFF. The CDR3 coding sequence is TGTGCCAGCAGCATATTGCAGGGTCGAACCGGGGAGCTGTTTTTT.

This clonotype appeared a few times. The genes are TRBV4-1 and TRBJ2-7; TRBD1 agrees at 11 bases. The CDR3 has 15 amino acids. V lost 5 bases, J lost 3 bases, and 6 bases stayed unmatched. CDR1 is MGHRA and CDR2 is YSYEKL in the germline V gene. DNA of the CDR3: TGCGCCAGCAGCTGTACGGACAGGGGGCACTACGAGCAGTACTTC. This codes for CASSCTDRGHYEQYF.

This clonotype was seen a handful of times. The junction departs from the called germline gene at one end, perhaps through a read error. J is TRBJ1-3 and V is TRBV5-5, with 9 bases fitting TRBD1. The CDR3 loop spans 14 amino acids. Germline CDR1 reads SGHKS; CDR2 reads YYEKEE (reference sequence). The CDR3 is CASSGQGSGNTTYF. The DNA for the CDR3 is TGTGCCAGCAGCGGACAGGGGTCTGGAAACACCACATATTTT.

This clonotype was counted many times. The CDR3 here is CASSYQPGGPTDTQYF. The CDR3 region has the DNA TGTGCCAGCAGTTACCAACCGGGGGGGCCCACAGATACGCAGTATTTT. The V gene is TRBV6-6, the J gene TRBJ2-3; 8 bases line up with TRBD2. Germline CDR1 and CDR2: MNHNY and SVGAGI (reference sequence). The CDR3 covers 16 residues. V shed 2 bases, J shed 2 bases, and the junction held 6 bases outside the gene matches.

This clonotype was recorded at least ten times. The chain joins TRBV27 to TRBJ2-2; possibly TRBD1 for D (5 bases). Germline V lookup: CDR1 MNHEY, CDR2 SMNVEV (reference sequence). Trimming shortened V by 6 bases and J by 0 bases, and 5 bases separated the two germline ends. The CDR3 length is 13 residues. CDR3 sequence reads: CASRGANTGELFF. The CDR3 DNA follows: TGTGCCAGCAGAGGGGCGAACACCGGGGAGCTGTTTTTT.

In its sample, this clonotype was seen a few times. The chain uses TRBV12-3 or TRBV12-4 and TRBJ1-4; D is undetermined. The CDR3 spans 19 residues. The V end was cut by 5 bases, the J end by 0 bases, with 22 bases between. The CDR3 nucleotides read TGTGCCAGCAGTGCCCGACACAACATAGAGAGAACAACTAATGAAAAACTGTTTTTT. Its protein is CASSARHNIERTTNEKLFF.

A note on this clonotype: A much larger clonotype is one base distant, so this may be a read error. The chain recombines TRBV30 with TRBJ1-4; TRBD1 agrees at 8 bases. Unmatched junction bases numbered 7, after V lost 2 bases and J lost 8 bases. The CDR3 extends over 14 amino acids. The germline V gene encodes CDR1 GTSNPN and CDR2 SVGIG (reference sequence). In nucleotides, the CDR3 is TGTGCCTGGAGTCCGGGACAGGCACAGGAAAAACTGTTTTTT. Translation: CAWSPGQAQEKLFF. Combining the CDR3 with reference TRBV30 and TRBJ1-4 gives the whole variable domain SQTIHQWPATLVQPVGSPLSLECTVEGTSNPNLYWYRQAAGRGLQLLFYSVGIGQISSEVPQNLSASRPQDRQFILSSKKLLLSDSGFYLCAWSPGQAQEKLFFGSGTQLSVL.

This CDR3 is CASSIERGVDTQYF. The CDR3 nucleotides read TGTGCCAGTAGTATTGAGAGAGGGGTAGATACGCAGTATTTT. V usage is TRBV19 and J usage is TRBJ2-3; either TRBD1 or TRBD2 may fit D (5 bases each). Germline CDR1 reads LNHDA; CDR2 reads SQIVND (reference sequence). This CDR3 contains 14 residues. V dropped 3 bases and J dropped 5 bases, with 12 bases sitting between them.

This clonotype was recorded many times. The CDR3 bases are TGTGCCAGCAGTTACGACAGGGATTTTCTCTATGAGCAGTTCTTC. This encodes CASSYDRDFLYEQFF. The rearrangement uses TRBV6-5 and TRBJ2-1; TRBD1 matches at 7 bases. The trim removed 2 bases at V and 8 bases at J, leaving 9 bases unmatched. The germline V gene encodes CDR1 MNHEY and CDR2 SVGAGI. The CDR3 runs 15 residues.

Many counts were recorded for this clonotype. The genes are TRBV7-9 and TRBJ2-1; 9 positions match TRBD1. The V segment lost 3 bases and the J segment 5 bases; nucleotides outside the gene matches: 5. Per the germline V gene, CDR1 is SEHNR and CDR2 is FQNEAQ (reference sequence). The CDR3 totals 15 residues. The CDR3 sequence: CASSLYGDRDNEQFF. The CDR3 DNA reads as TGTGCCAGCAGCTTGTACGGGGACAGGGACAATGAGCAGTTCTTC.

The chain couples TRBV13 to TRBJ2-6, with D maybe TRBD1 (6 bases). Per germline, CDR1 PRHDT and CDR2 FYEKMQ (reference sequence). Trimming removed 5 bases at V and 2 bases at J, with 16 bases between. The CDR3 has 17 residues. The CDR3 coding sequence is TGTGCCAGCAGCCCGAGGAACAGGGCCCCTGGGGCCAACGTCCTGACTTTC. Translation: CASSPRNRAPGANVLTF.

Turning to this clonotype: This clone may be a read error of a much larger clone one base away. CDR3 residues: CASGLGRTGEIGALF. The CDR3 nucleotides read TGTGCTAGTGGTTTGGGACGGACAGGGGAGATTGGGGCTCTCTTT. The rearrangement joins TRBV12-5 to TRBJ1-1; 9 bases map to TRBD1. There are 15 residues in the CDR3. The germline CDR1 and CDR2 sequences are LGHNT and FRNRAP.

In this sample, this clonotype turned up many times. The chain links TRBV7-9 to TRBJ1-5; 7 bases are shared with TRBD1. Germline V gene data show CDR1 as SEHNR and CDR2 as FQNEAQ (reference sequence). The CDR3 runs to 15 residues. The V segment lost 4 bases and the J segment 3 bases; nucleotides outside the gene matches: 6. The CDR3 DNA follows: TGTGCCAGCAGCTCGGCGGGACAGTCCAATCAGCCCCAGCATTTT. Its translation is CASSSAGQSNQPQHF.

A few counts support this clonotype. This chain connects TRBV20-1 to TRBJ1-1; maybe TRBD1 (6 bases). Germline values: CDR1 DFQATT, CDR2 SNEGSKA (reference sequence). Trimming shortened V by 8 bases and J by 3 bases, and 13 bases separated the two germline ends. The CDR3 extends over 12 amino acids. The chain's CDR3 is CSTTRGDTEAFF. The CDR3 coding sequence is TGCAGTACGACCAGGGGTGACACTGAAGCTTTCTTT.

The sample holds many counts of this clonotype. The rearrangement links TRBV7-2 to TRBJ2-7; TRBD1 matches 8 bases. V gave up 4 bases and J gave up 7 bases; unmatched junction bases: 6. Looked up from germline, CDR1 is SGHTA and CDR2 is FQGNSA. The CDR3 is 13 amino acids. CDR3 region: CASSSQGAGEQYF. The DNA of the CDR3 is TGTGCCAGCAGCTCCCAGGGGGCTGGAGAGCAGTACTTC.

This clonotype was counted many times. The V gene is TRBV20-1, the J gene TRBJ2-3; TRBD1 aligns across 7 bases. CDR1 is DFQATT and CDR2 is SNEGSKA in the germline V gene (reference sequence). This CDR3 is 14 amino acids long. The V segment lost 4 bases and the J segment 0 bases; nucleotides outside the gene matches: 4. CDR3 coding DNA: TGCAGTGCTACCGGGACAGCTAGCACAGATACGCAGTATTTT. This codes for CSATGTASTDTQYF.

This clonotype has ten or more counts. The chain has TRBV20-1 and TRBJ1-6, with 9 bases aligning to TRBD1. The CDR3 loop spans 13 amino acids. The germline CDR1 and CDR2 sequences are DFQATT and SNEGSKA (reference sequence). CDR3 region: CSARTGVNSPLHF. CDR3 nucleotides: TGCAGCGCAAGGACAGGGGTTAATTCACCCCTCCACTTT.

There are many counts of this clonotype. V and J are TRBV28 and TRBJ2-5; D is perhaps TRBD1 (6 bases). The CDR3 extends over 12 amino acids. Germline V lookup: CDR1 MDHEN, CDR2 SYDVKM. Trimming left V 5 bases short and J 5 bases short, with 9 bases between. The CDR3 sequence: CASSQDRETQYF. The DNA for the CDR3 is TGTGCCAGCAGTCAAGACAGGGAGACCCAGTACTTC.

Here the CDR3 DNA reads TGCGCCAGCAGCCAAACCTCCACGCCCCGACAGGGGTCAGCCACCTTC. Translation gives CASSQTSTPRQGSATF. This chain connects TRBV4-1 to TRBJ1-2, with 8 bases fitting TRBD1. This CDR3 region has 16 residues. Germline V gives CDR1 MGHRA, CDR2 YSYEKL. The V gene end was trimmed by 2 bases and the J gene end by 13 bases; junction bases not matched to a gene: 18.

Many counts were recorded for this clonotype. The chain recombines TRBV6-2 or TRBV6-3 with TRBJ2-3, with D uncertain. Trimming took 6 bases from V and 6 from J, leaving 7 bases between them. This CDR3 has 11 amino acids. The germline V gene encodes CDR1 MNHEY and CDR2 SVGEGT. The CDR3: CASSFVDTQYF. CDR3 coding DNA: TGTGCCAGCAGCTTCGTGGATACGCAGTATTTT.

J is TRBJ1-4 and V is TRBV6-1; 9 bases map to TRBD1. Germline assignment: CDR1 MNHNS and CDR2 SASEGT. The CDR3 runs 17 residues. V shed 6 bases, J shed 3 bases, and the junction held 11 bases outside the gene matches. CDR3 bases: TGTGCCAGCAGGGTTACAGGGGGCGCAGGGTCTAATGAAAAACTGTTTTTT. Its translation is CASRVTGGAGSNEKLFF.

This clonotype was seen ten or more times. The chain recombines TRBV12-3 or TRBV12-4 with TRBJ2-1; TRBD1 is a possible D gene (6 bases). The CDR3 runs to 16 residues. The ends were cut back, 6 bases at V and 4 bases at J, with 19 bases in the middle. The CDR3 reads CASSRSKGGIYNEQFF. In DNA form, the CDR3 reads TGTGCCAGCAGCCGGAGCAAAGGGGGAATTTACAATGAGCAGTTCTTC.

V gene TRBV6-1 combines with J gene TRBJ2-1; 7 bases line up with TRBD1. The CDR3 is 13 residues long. The J segment lost 10 bases and the V segment lost 7 bases, leaving 10 bases of the junction unmatched. CDR1 is MNHNS and CDR2 is SASEGT in the germline V gene. The CDR3 sequence: CASTTGANPEQFF. CDR3 DNA: TGTGCCAGCACCACAGGGGCCAACCCCGAGCAGTTCTTC.

This clonotype was picked up many times. CDR3 in amino acids: CASSPRTGPYEQYF. Here the CDR3 DNA reads TGTGCCAGCAGCCCACGGACAGGACCCTACGAGCAGTACTTC. The chain joins TRBV7-2 to TRBJ2-7, with TRBD1 identical over 7 bases. The CDR3 is 14 residues long. CDR1 is SGHTA, CDR2 FQGNSA, per germline. J gave up 2 bases and V 5 bases, and 6 bases lay outside the gene matches.